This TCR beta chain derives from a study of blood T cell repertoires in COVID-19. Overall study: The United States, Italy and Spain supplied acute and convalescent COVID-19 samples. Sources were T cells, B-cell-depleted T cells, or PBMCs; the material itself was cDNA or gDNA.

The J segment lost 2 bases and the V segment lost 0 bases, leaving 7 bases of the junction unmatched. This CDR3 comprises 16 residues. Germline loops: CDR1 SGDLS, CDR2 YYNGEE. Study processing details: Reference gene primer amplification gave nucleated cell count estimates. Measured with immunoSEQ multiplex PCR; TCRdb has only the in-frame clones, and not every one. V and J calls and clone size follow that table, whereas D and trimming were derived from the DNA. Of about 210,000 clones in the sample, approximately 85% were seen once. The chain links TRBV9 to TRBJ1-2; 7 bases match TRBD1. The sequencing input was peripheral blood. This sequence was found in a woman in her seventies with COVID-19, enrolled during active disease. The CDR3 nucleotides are TGTGCCAGCAGCGTAGGATTGACAGGGTCAAACTATGGCTACACCTTC. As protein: CASSVGLTGSNYGYTF.